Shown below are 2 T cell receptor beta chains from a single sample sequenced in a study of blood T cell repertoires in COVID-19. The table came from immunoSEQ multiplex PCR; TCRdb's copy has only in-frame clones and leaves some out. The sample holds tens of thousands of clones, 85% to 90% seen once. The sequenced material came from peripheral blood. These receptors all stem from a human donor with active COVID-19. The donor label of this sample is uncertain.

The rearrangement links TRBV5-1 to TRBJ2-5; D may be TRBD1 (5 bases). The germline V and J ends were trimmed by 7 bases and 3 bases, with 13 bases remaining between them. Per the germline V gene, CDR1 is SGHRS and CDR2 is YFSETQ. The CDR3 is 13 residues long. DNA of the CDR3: TGCGCCAGCGCTGAAGGGGCGAAAGAGACCCAGTACTTC. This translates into CASAEGAKETQYF.

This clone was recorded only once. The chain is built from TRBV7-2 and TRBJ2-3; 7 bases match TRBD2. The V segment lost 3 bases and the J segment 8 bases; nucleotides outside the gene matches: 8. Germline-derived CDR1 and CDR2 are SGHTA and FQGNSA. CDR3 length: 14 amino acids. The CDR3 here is CASSFGGREGTQYF. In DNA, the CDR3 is TGTGCCAGCAGCTTTGGGGGGAGGGAGGGTACGCAGTATTTT.